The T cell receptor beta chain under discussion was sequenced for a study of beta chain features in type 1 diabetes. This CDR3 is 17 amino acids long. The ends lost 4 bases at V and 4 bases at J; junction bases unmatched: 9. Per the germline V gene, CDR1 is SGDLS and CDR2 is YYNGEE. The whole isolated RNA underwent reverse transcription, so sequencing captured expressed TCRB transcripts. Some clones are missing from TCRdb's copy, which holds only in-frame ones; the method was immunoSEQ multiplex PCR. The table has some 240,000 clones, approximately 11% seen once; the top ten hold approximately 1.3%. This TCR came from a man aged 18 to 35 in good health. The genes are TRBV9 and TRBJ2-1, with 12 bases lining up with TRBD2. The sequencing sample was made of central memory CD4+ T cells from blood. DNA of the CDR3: TGTGCCAGCAGCTCATGGACTAGCGGGACGGGGTACAATGAGCAGTTCTTC. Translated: CASSSWTSGTGYNEQFF.